This T cell receptor beta chain is from a study of blood T cells in healthy people across ages (dated by TCRdb to 2013 to 2016). With respect to the entire study: In model experiments, template switching captured roughly one uniquely barcoded TCR beta cDNA molecule for every two T cells. Using the same blood draw, the study looked at two additional independent replicas of 1 million unique cDNA reads for two donors, one aged 18 to 30 and the other aged 80 or older. Using deep sequencing normalized with unique cDNA molecular identifiers, the study measured how TCR beta repertoire diversity changes with age. To avoid experimental bias, donors of different ages were distributed randomly across sequencing lanes. Donors were grouped into four age groups: young (average about 15 years), middle-aged (roughly 38), aged (over 55) and long-lived (about 89).

For this clonotype: Its binding antigen is unknown. No base quality values were provided; no much bigger clone lies one nucleotide off.

The donors were 40 or so Caucasian individuals from Russia, aged about 6 to 100 years, who were systemically healthy. Each donor gave around 9 milliliters of peripheral blood, collected into EDTA-treated Vacutainer tubes. Ficoll-Paque density-gradient centrifugation was used to isolate PBMCs, with at least 6.5 million per sample. Trizol reagent was used to extract total RNA from the PBMCs, yielding at least 5.5 micrograms per sample. For every donor, an aliquot of PBMCs went through flow cytometry to measure the percentages of naive CD45RAhigh/CD27high T cells. The V and J ends are trimmed by 2 bases and 4 bases, leaving 11 bases between them. The CDR3 contains 14 residues, cysteine and phenylalanine counted. Only the CDR3 part of the read is kept: 42 bases, read in frame from the first base. For CDR1 and CDR2, the germline V gene lists MGHRA and YSYEKL. General study outcomes and caveats: Because the CMV infection status of the donors was unknown, age-related changes in expanded clonotypes may potentially have been confounded. Because profiling used bulk unsorted PBMCs, naive and antigen-experienced compartments could not be compared conclusively. A strong correlation was found between observed TCR beta diversity and the percentage of naive T cells measured by flow cytometry. The long-lived group showed more naive CD4+ T cells, fewer expanded clones and increased TCR diversity than the aged group, suggesting age selection. Observed TCR beta diversity per million T cells fell roughly linearly with age, and a significant reduction was already apparent by age roughly 40. Estimates of total diversity from one million sequenced T cells were regarded as lower bounds and underestimates.

Libraries were constructed by 5' RACE. These reads were obtained on an Illumina HiSeq 2500. A second roughly 7 to 11 cycle PCR used a sample-barcoded 5' primer and a J-beta primer mix. A unique molecular identifier was introduced onto each TCR beta cDNA molecule by a template-switch 5' adaptor carrying 12 random nucleotides. Each sample yielded at least 3 million CDR3-containing paired-end reads. The Mint cDNA synthesis kit, primed by a TRBC-specific oligonucleotide, was used to synthesize first-strand cDNA from all RNA. After uracil-DNA glycosylase treatment, a first 18-cycle PCR used universal primers M1SS and BC2_uni_R on all cDNA. Regarding the original processing steps: For normalization, 1 million high-quality reads were randomly selected from each sample, with every read carrying a distinct molecular identifier. Reads sharing molecular identifiers were discarded rather than binned into consensus sequences. CDR3 identification, clonotype clustering and error correction used MiTCR with a Q25 quality threshold and the strictest error-elimination algorithm. A nonparametric unseen species model with Euler transformation was used to estimate a lower bound on total TCR beta diversity. TCRdb ran its own pipeline on the public reads, namely fastp trimming at Q25 and MiXCR clone calling, and kept in-frame beta chains. Records with the same CDR3 protein are collapsed into one entry carrying the most frequent genes and DNA. The V and J calls and clone size come from TCRdb's table, not from the authors' own analysis. For this sample there are fewer than 800,000 distinct CDR3 sequences; over 45% appear just once. Around a third of the sample rests with the top ten.

The V and J segments used are TRBV4-1 and TRBJ1-2; no D gene call is confident. This clonotype was obtained from a woman aged 60-75 years in good health. The sample taken for sequencing was blood. The DNA is TGCGCCAGCAGCCAACACTCGGGGTTCTATGGCTACACCTTC. It translates to CASSQHSGFYGYTF.